One and the same sample provided the 24 T cell receptor beta chains below, sequenced in a study of blood T cell repertoires in COVID-19. The method was immunoSEQ multiplex PCR; TCRdb's version includes in-frame clones alone and lacks a portion of them. This sample carries more than 200,000 clones, roughly 86% of them seen once, and the ten largest clones take about 9.4%. The specimen sequenced was peripheral blood. The receptors shown here come from a woman in her forties or fifties with COVID-19, enrolled during active disease.

This chain connects TRBV7-8 to TRBJ2-1, with 10 bases lining up with TRBD2. The CDR3 sequence is 12 residues long. Trimming cost V 3 bases and J 10 bases; bases outside gene matches: 0. CDR1 and CDR2 (germline): SGHVS, FQNEAQ. CDR3 residues: CASSFSGGEQFF. CDR3 DNA: TGTGCCAGCAGCTTTAGCGGGGGGGAGCAGTTCTTC.

V and J are TRBV5-1 and TRBJ1-2; TRBD1 might be the D (5 bases). From germline, CDR1 is SGHRS and CDR2 YFSETQ. The CDR3 is 14 residues long. V was pared by 5 bases and J by 7 bases, with 18 bases between. CDR3 protein: CASRPERPGFGYTF. CDR3 DNA sequence: TGCGCCAGCAGGCCGGAGCGACCAGGGTTTGGCTACACCTTC. Supplemented by reference TRBV5-1 and TRBJ1-2, the full variable domain reads KAGVTQTPRYLIKTRGQQVTLSCSPISGHRSVSWYQQTPGQGLQFLFEYFSETQRNKGNFPGRFSGRQFSNSRSEMNVSTLELGDSALYLCASRPERPGFGYTFGSGTRLTVV.

The chain uses TRBV7-9 and TRBJ1-4; the match to TRBD1 covers 8 bases. The J segment lost 8 bases and the V segment lost 5 bases, leaving 7 bases of the junction unmatched. Germline V gene data show CDR1 as SEHNR and CDR2 as FQNEAQ (reference sequence). The CDR3 loop spans 14 amino acids. In DNA, the CDR3 is TGTGCCAGCAGCCAGGGGGCTAGAGGAGAAAAACTGTTTTTT. Protein: CASSQGARGEKLFF.

The rearrangement links TRBV9 to TRBJ1-6; 8 nucleotides agree with TRBD1. The trim removed 3 bases at V and 9 bases at J, leaving 11 bases unmatched. CDR3 length: 16 amino acids. Germline V gene data show CDR1 as SGDLS and CDR2 as YYNGEE. CDR3 sequence: CASSAHSGTGSSPLHF. Written as DNA, the CDR3 is TGTGCCAGCAGCGCCCATTCCGGGACAGGTAGTTCACCCCTCCACTTT.

The V and J genes are TRBV12-5 and TRBJ1-1; TRBD1 might be the D (6 bases). Trimming shortened V by 1 base and J by 0 bases, and 18 bases separated the two germline ends. The CDR3 is made up of 18 amino acids. From germline, CDR1 is LGHNT and CDR2 FRNRAP. CDR3 sequence (DNA): TGTGCTAGTGGTTTGGCCACCCAGGGGACGGCCTTGAACACTGAAGCTTTCTTT. Its translation is CASGLATQGTALNTEAFF.

The chain couples TRBV3-1 (or the pseudogene TRBV3-2) to TRBJ2-1; 13 bases align to TRBD2. Germline V gene lookup returns CDR1 LGHDT and CDR2 YNNKEL (reference sequence). The CDR3 loop spans 17 amino acids. The junction had 4 bases not matched to a gene; V was cut back by 1 base and J by 4 bases. The CDR3 region has the DNA TGTGCCAGCAGCCAAGGGACTAGCGGGGGCAGGTACAATGAGCAGTTCTTC. Its protein is CASSQGTSGGRYNEQFF.

The gene calls are TRBV24-1 and TRBJ2-5, with 8 nucleotides matching TRBD2. The CDR3 is made up of 16 amino acids. Germline CDR1 is KGHDR and CDR2 is SFDVKD. V was pared by 0 bases and J by 1 base, with 3 bases of the junction left unmatched. This chain's CDR3 is CATSDLQGTSQETQYF. The CDR3, as DNA: TGTGCCACCAGTGATTTGCAAGGGACTAGCCAAGAGACCCAGTACTTC.

This sequence joins TRBV5-1 and TRBJ1-3, with D perhaps matching TRBD1 (6 bases). The CDR3 spans 16 residues. The V end lost 4 bases, the J end lost 1 base, and 15 bases lay between the germline ends. Germline V gene data show CDR1 as SGHRS and CDR2 as YFSETQ. This chain's CDR3 is CASSTLQGWSGNTIYF. The DNA of the CDR3 is TGCGCCAGCAGCACATTACAGGGTTGGTCTGGAAACACCATATATTTT. Combining the CDR3 with reference TRBV5-1 and TRBJ1-3 gives the whole variable domain KAGVTQTPRYLIKTRGQQVTLSCSPISGHRSVSWYQQTPGQGLQFLFEYFSETQRNKGNFPGRFSGRQFSNSRSEMNVSTLELGDSALYLCASSTLQGWSGNTIYFGEGSWLTVV.

This rearrangement joins TRBV5-1 to TRBJ1-6; 7 bases match TRBD1. V dropped 7 bases and J dropped 4; count of bases not matched to a gene: 8. The germline gives CDR1 SGHRS, CDR2 YFSETQ. The CDR3 sequence is 15 residues long. The CDR3 loop is CASGTGTDYNSPLHF. In nucleotides, the CDR3 is TGCGCCAGCGGGACTGGGACAGATTATAATTCACCCCTCCACTTT.

The rearrangement links TRBV7-8 to TRBJ2-7, with 10 bases aligning to TRBD2. The length of the CDR3 is 16 residues. In germline, CDR1 is SGHVS, CDR2 FQNEAQ. V lost 2 bases and J lost 4; bases outside the gene matches: 8. CDR3 bases: TGTGCCAGCAGCTTACGTCTAGCGGGGGAGAATTACGAGCAGTACTTC. It yields the protein CASSLRLAGENYEQYF.

The gene calls are TRBV6-5 and TRBJ1-2; TRBD1 might be the D (6 bases). Germline CDR1 reads MNHEY; CDR2 reads SVGAGI. Trimming shortened V by 6 bases and J by 0 bases, and 11 bases separated the two germline ends. This CDR3 region has 14 residues. The DNA for the CDR3 is TGTGCCAGCAGAGCACAGGGAGCTAACTATGGCTACACCTTC. It specifies CASRAQGANYGYTF.

This clone came up a few times. The chain recombines TRBV7-8 with TRBJ2-1; 16 bases align to TRBD2. This CDR3 has 19 residues. The V gene end was trimmed by 4 bases and the J gene end by 4 bases; junction bases not matched to a gene: 10. Germline-derived CDR1 and CDR2 are SGHVS and FQNEAQ. The CDR3 here is CASSSGTSGGALIYNEQFF. Here the CDR3 DNA reads TGTGCCAGCAGCTCCGGGACTAGCGGGGGGGCGTTGATTTACAATGAGCAGTTCTTC.

This clone was counted once. J is TRBJ1-2 and V is TRBV6-1; D gene ambiguous. V lost 2 bases and J 4 bases, leaving 8 bases between the germline ends. Germline CDR1 and CDR2: MNHNS and SASEGT. The CDR3 is 13 amino acids. The CDR3 nucleotides are TGTGCCAGCAGTGAAAAACCCAGCTATGGCTACACCTTC. The encoded protein is CASSEKPSYGYTF.

The rearrangement uses TRBV2 and TRBJ2-3, with a tentative D call TRBD1 (6 bases). Germline V gene data show CDR1 as SNHLY and CDR2 as FYNNEI. CDR3 length: 15 amino acids. With 6 bases removed from V and 3 bases from J, the gap between germline ends came to 16 bases. CDR3 sequence: CASSAVLRGTDTQYF. The CDR3 bases are TGTGCCAGCAGCGCAGTTTTGAGGGGGACAGATACGCAGTATTTT.

This sequence joins TRBV19 and TRBJ2-7; D possibly corresponds to TRBD1 (6 bases). V lost 5 bases and J lost 4, with 12 bases in between. The CDR3 covers 13 residues. CDR1 is LNHDA and CDR2 is SQIVND in the germline V gene (reference sequence). CDR3 protein: CASSRRDTYEQYF. In DNA, the CDR3 is TGTGCCAGTAGTCGAAGGGACACTTACGAGCAGTACTTC.

The J gene is TRBJ1-3, the V gene TRBV6-5; D is possibly TRBD1 (5 bases). Trimming shortened V by 6 bases and J by 10 bases, and 16 bases separated the two germline ends. The length of the CDR3 is 13 residues. Germline CDR1 is MNHEY and CDR2 is SVGAGI. CDR3 sequence (DNA): TGTGCCAGCAGAAATGGGGGTCGGGGGACCATATATTTT. It translates to CASRNGGRGTIYF.

The genes are TRBV27 and TRBJ1-1, with D unresolved. This CDR3 spans 13 amino acids. Germline CDR1 reads MNHEY; CDR2 reads SMNVEV (reference sequence). V shed 6 bases and J shed 10 bases, with 18 bases lying between them. The CDR3 bases are TGTGCCAGCAGACTCAATGGCCCGGCAGGAGCTTTCTTT. Protein: CASRLNGPAGAFF.

The chain carries TRBV18 and TRBJ1-5, with 7 nucleotides matching TRBD1. The V segment lost 4 bases and the J segment 2 bases; nucleotides outside the gene matches: 8. CDR1 and CDR2 from the germline V gene are KGHSH and LQKENI. The CDR3 consists of 16 residues. The DNA of the CDR3 is TGTGCCAGCTCACACGGACATACAGGGGGCAATCAGCCCCAGCATTTT. Translating gives CASSHGHTGGNQPQHF. The whole variable domain, filled in from reference TRBV18 and TRBJ1-5, reads NAGVMQNPRHLVRRRGQEARLRCSPMKGHSHVYWYRQLPEEGLKFMVYLQKENIIDESGMPKERFSAEFPKEGPSILRIQQVVRGDSAAYFCASSHGHTGGNQPQHFGDGTRLSIL.

The rearrangement uses TRBV6-1 and TRBJ1-3; D perhaps matches TRBD1 (5 bases). CDR1 and CDR2 from the germline V gene are MNHNS and SASEGT. Trimming cost V 2 bases and J 4 bases, with 15 bases left between them. This CDR3 contains 16 residues. CDR3 residues: CASSESGAGSGNTIYF. The CDR3 DNA reads as TGTGCCAGCAGTGAAAGTGGCGCAGGGTCCGGAAACACCATATATTTT.

The chain combines TRBV7-2 with TRBJ2-5; 15 nucleotides match TRBD2. This CDR3 comprises 17 residues. In germline, CDR1 is SGHTA, CDR2 FQGNSA. J was trimmed by 4 bases and V by 5 bases; bases with no gene match: 8. CDR3 nucleotide sequence: TGTGCCAGCAGCGTCCGGACTAGCGGGGGGGCCGGAGAGACCCAGTACTTC. This codes for CASSVRTSGGAGETQYF. The whole variable domain, remainder taken from reference TRBV7-2 and TRBJ2-5, is GAGVSQSPSNKVTEKGKDVELRCDPISGHTALYWYRQSLGQGLEFLIYFQGNSAPDKSGLPSDRFSAERTGGSVSTLTIQRTQQEDSAVYLCASSVRTSGGAGETQYFGPGTRLLVL.

This sequence joins TRBV6-5 and TRBJ1-2, with TRBD1 identical over 7 bases. The length of the CDR3 is 15 residues. Germline CDR1 reads MNHEY; CDR2 reads SVGAGI. Unmatched junction bases numbered 3, after V lost 0 bases and J lost 2 bases. CDR3 DNA: TGTGCCAGCAGTTACTCCGGGACAGCGAACTATGGCTACACCTTC. Translated, it gives CASSYSGTANYGYTF.

The chain carries TRBV3-1 (or the pseudogene TRBV3-2) and TRBJ2-1; 8 bases are a match to TRBD2. Germline V gene lookup returns CDR1 LGHDT and CDR2 YNNKEL (reference sequence). The CDR3 consists of 17 residues. J gave up 4 bases and V 1 base, and 9 bases lay outside the gene matches. Here the CDR3 DNA reads TGTGCCAGCAGCCAAGCGTCAGGCCGGGGGGGGTACAATGAGCAGTTCTTC. Protein sequence: CASSQASGRGGYNEQFF.

This clone was observed at least ten times. V usage is TRBV19 and J usage is TRBJ2-7; D gene ambiguous. Germline V CDR1 and CDR2: LNHDA, SQIVND (reference sequence). V was pared by 5 bases and J by 0 bases, with 8 bases between. The CDR3 covers 13 residues. CDR3 loop: CASSLRVSYEQYF. The CDR3 nucleotides are TGTGCCAGTAGTCTCCGGGTCTCCTACGAGCAGTACTTC.

The chain joins TRBV5-1 to TRBJ2-1; 10 bases align to TRBD2. The CDR3 has 16 amino acids. CDR1 and CDR2 from the germline V gene are SGHRS and YFSETQ. Trimming took 1 base from V and 5 from J; bases not matched to a gene: 6. The CDR3 here is CASSLYERGGNNEQFF. As DNA, the CDR3 is TGCGCCAGCAGCTTGTATGAGCGGGGGGGTAACAATGAGCAGTTCTTC.